Here is one T cell receptor (beta chain) with its context. Its target antigen remains unknown. No much larger clone is present one base from it, and per-base qualities are unavailable. V loses 3 bases, J loses 1 base, and the germline ends lie 12 bases apart. CDR1 and CDR2 were assigned from the germline V gene as SGDLS and YYNGEE. The CDR3 runs 15 amino acids, cysteine and phenylalanine included. Just the 45-base CDR3 DNA is kept, in frame starting at base 1. The method was PCR. The run used an Illumina HiSeq 2500. TCR libraries were prepared with molecular barcoding, using unique molecular identifiers to normalize TCRbeta repertoire quantification. TCRdb reanalyzed the raw reads on its own, using fastp at Q25 for trimming and MiXCR for clone calling, and kept in-frame beta chains. Here each entry gathers all rows of one CDR3 protein and keeps the most common genes and DNA. Present in this sample are 500,000 to 750,000 distinct CDR3 sequences, around 27% of which were seen just once. Around a third of the sample is in the top ten clones.

The treatment or condition tag for this specimen amounts to: allogeneic hematopoietic cell transplantation with graft depleted of TCRalphabeta T cells and CD19 B cells. Transplant recipients were children who received TCRalphabeta/CD19-depleted allogeneic hematopoietic cell grafts. The data were obtained in a study of T-cell reconstitution after alpha-beta-depleted transplantation in children listed by TCRdb under 2016. About the investigation overall: Using TCR repertoire profiling, the study quantitatively followed how T-cell immune reconstitution unfolded in children after TCRalphabeta/CD19-depleted allogeneic hematopoietic cell transplantation. Paper-wide results and their limitations: The high TCRbeta diversity at day 60 in some patients was ascribed to recipient T cells and intrathymic progenitors that had survived conditioning. Over subsequent months, a decline in hyperexpanded clone frequencies was noted, and after one year, T-cell counts and TCRbeta diversity were mostly ascribed to newly produced T cells. About two months after transplant, the apparently early recovery of alphabetaT-cell counts reportedly depended on just several hundred clones that had expanded rapidly and came from non-depleted graft cells.

The receptor's source is a boy in the first two years of life with Wiskott-Aldrich syndrome, due to receive a stem cell transplant. This chain is built from TRBV9 and TRBJ2-3; the D gene is possibly TRBD1, with 5 bases matching. Sequenced here: PBMCs, sampled before TCRalphabeta/CD19-depleted stem cell transplant. The bases are TGTGCCAGCAGCGCACGACAGAGAGGCACAGATACGCAGTATTTT. The resulting protein is CASSARQRGTDTQYF. The CDR3, completed at both ends by the reference TRBV9 and TRBJ2-3 genes, gives the full variable domain DSGVTQTPKHLITATGQRVTLRCSPRSGDLSVYWYQQSLDQGLQFLIQYYNGEERAKGNILERFSAQQFPDLHSELNLSSLELGDSALYFCASSARQRGTDTQYFGPGTRLTVL.